This T cell receptor beta chain was observed in a study of T cell repertoires in cytomegalovirus infection (dated by TCRdb to the late 2010s). Regarding the study in general: Peptide stimulations targeted recently identified HLA-C-restricted CMV epitopes, whose presentation resists viral immunomodulation, together with well-studied HLA-B-restricted epitopes. The HLA type of each donor mattered for the analysis, because public TCR beta signatures pointed to carriage of CMV infection along with the matching HLA type. What the authors observed across the whole study: The ex vivo response was dominated by HLA-C-restricted CMV-specific TCR beta clonotypes, and the single most frequent clonotype in two of eight donors was supplied by these HLA-C-restricted clonotypes. In both this cohort and an independent cohort of 352 donors, the cumulative frequency of public TCR beta family members distinguished carriers of CMV infection plus the relevant HLA type.

CDR1 MNHEY and CDR2 SVGAGI are derived from the germline V gene. The CDR3 covers 14 residues, taking in both the cysteine and the phenylalanine. Only CDR3 DNA remains: 42 bases, in frame from the first base. V loses 0 bases, J loses 4 bases, and the germline ends lie 7 bases apart. Interpreted using the paper, the treatment or condition label stands for: in vitro stimulation with specific CMV peptide epitopes to enrich CMV-specific T cells. The sequencing machine was an Illumina HiSeq 1500. TCRdb itself trimmed the public reads at Q25 with fastp, ran MiXCR and retained productive beta chains. Here each entry gathers all rows of one CDR3 protein and keeps the most common genes and DNA. Present in this sample are some 800,000 distinct CDR3 sequences, 25% to 35% of which were seen just once. The biggest ten clones account for around 12% of the sample. Regarding this clonotype: Its antigen is currently not known. Base-call qualities are not available, and no considerably larger clone is one nucleotide away.

Recombination connected TRBV6-5 to TRBJ1-5, with the identity of the D gene unclear. This receptor was obtained from a human donor in good health (CMV status not recorded). Some clones in this sample may be carry-over from other donors' samples. This specimen consisted of cultured CD8+ T cells from PBMCs, obtained from culture after CMV antigen stimulation. The CDR3 protein sequence reads: CASSYSVANQPQHF. The DNA is as follows: TGTGCCAGCAGTTACTCAGTGGCGAATCAGCCCCAGCATTTT.